Below, 25 T cell receptor beta chains from the same sample are listed, as sequenced in a study of identical twins. TCRdb itself ran the 5' RACE reads through MiXCR, one entry per CDR3 protein. The data show around 490,000 distinct CDR3 sequences, approximately 14% seen once. The same data also went into a second study, on yellow fever vaccine responses in identical twins.

Specimen: CD4+ T cells sorted from blood. These TCRs come from a woman under 30 in good health.

The chain carries TRBV7-2 and TRBJ2-7, with TRBD2 identical over 12 bases. Unmatched junction bases numbered 6, after V lost 5 bases and J lost 4 bases. Germline V gives CDR1 SGHTA, CDR2 FQGNSA. The CDR3 has 15 residues. CDR3 nucleotides: TGTGCCAGCAGCCGAAGCACTAGCGGGGGGTACGAGCAGTACTTC. It yields the protein CASSRSTSGGYEQYF.

The chain has TRBV19 and TRBJ1-5; TRBD1 might be the D (6 bases). This CDR3 spans 16 amino acids. V dropped 8 bases and J dropped 1 base, with 18 bases sitting between them. Germline V CDR1 and CDR2: LNHDA, SQIVND (reference sequence). CDR3 region: CASGKAGVTSNQPQHF. CDR3 DNA: TGTGCCAGTGGCAAAGCAGGGGTAACGAGCAATCAGCCCCAGCATTTT.

This clonotype has at least ten counts. This chain connects TRBV14 to TRBJ1-1, with D perhaps TRBD1 (5 bases). This CDR3 has 15 amino acids. Deletions cut 4 bases from V and 4 bases from J, with 16 bases between. Germline lookup yields CDR1 SGHDN and CDR2 FVKESK. DNA for the CDR3: TGTGCCAGCAGCCCCCTCCAGGGCAAGAGCACTGAAGCTTTCTTT. It is translated as CASSPLQGKSTEAFF.

CDR3 residues: CAISEDRGGYTF. The CDR3, as DNA: TGTGCCATCAGTGAGGACAGGGGTGGCTACACCTTC. V usage is TRBV10-3 and J usage is TRBJ1-2, with TRBD1 matching over 8 bases. The CDR3 runs 12 residues. Germline-derived CDR1 and CDR2 are ENHRY and SYGVKD. Trimming took 2 bases from V and 7 from J; bases not matched to a gene: 0.

This clonotype showed up just a few times. The chain links TRBV20-1 to TRBJ2-1; TRBD2 agrees at 8 bases. The germline gives CDR1 DFQATT, CDR2 SNEGSKA (reference sequence). CDR3 length equals 15 residues. J was trimmed by 6 bases and V by 6 bases; bases with no gene match: 13. CDR3 in DNA: TGCAGTGCCTATAAACCGGGACTAGGCGTCAATGAGCAGTTCTTC. Translation: CSAYKPGLGVNEQFF.

The sample holds a few counts of this clonotype. The CDR3 loop is CSGKTGGKETQYF. The CDR3 DNA reads TGCAGTGGAAAGACAGGAGGAAAGGAGACCCAGTACTTC. This chain joins TRBV20-1 and TRBJ2-5; possibly TRBD1 for D (6 bases). The CDR3 is 13 residues long. Germline V gives CDR1 DFQATT, CDR2 SNEGSKA (reference sequence). Deletions cut 7 bases from V and 5 bases from J, with 17 bases between.

The chain combines TRBV20-1 with TRBJ2-1; 9 bases map to TRBD1. CDR1 is DFQATT and CDR2 is SNEGSKA in the germline V gene (reference sequence). With V trimmed by 6 bases and J by 6 bases, 9 bases remained unmatched. This CDR3 contains 14 residues. The CDR3 loop is CSAHADRGRNEQFF. Written as DNA, the CDR3 is TGCAGTGCCCACGCGGACAGGGGTCGCAATGAGCAGTTCTTC.

This clonotype came up many times. CDR3 residues: CASSTQGWAGELFF. The CDR3 DNA sequence: TGTGCCAGCAGCACACAGGGGTGGGCCGGGGAGCTGTTTTTT. The V call is TRBV7-2, the J call TRBJ2-2; 7 nucleotides agree with TRBD1. The CDR3 is 14 residues long. The J segment lost 6 bases and the V segment lost 5 bases, leaving 6 bases of the junction unmatched. Germline assignment: CDR1 SGHTA and CDR2 FQGNSA.

The chain links TRBV20-1 to TRBJ2-1, with 14 bases lining up with TRBD2. J gave up 4 bases and V 6 bases, and 2 bases lay outside the gene matches. From germline, CDR1 is DFQATT and CDR2 SNEGSKA (reference sequence). The CDR3 has 14 residues. CDR3 sequence: CSARTSGRYNEQFF. CDR3 DNA sequence: TGCAGTGCCAGGACTAGCGGGAGGTACAATGAGCAGTTCTTC.

Ten or more counts support this clonotype. The J gene is TRBJ2-7, the V gene TRBV15, with 10 bases identical to TRBD1. Germline trimming cut 2 bases from V and 4 bases from J; bases unmatched to any gene: 5. Germline lookup yields CDR1 LNHNV and CDR2 YYDKDF (reference sequence). The length of the CDR3 is 15 residues. The DNA for the CDR3 is TGTGCCACCAGCAGATCCGTGGGACAGGGGTACGAGCAGTACTTC. This sequence encodes CATSRSVGQGYEQYF.

The sample holds a few counts of this clonotype. The chain joins TRBV7-8 to TRBJ2-1; a weak D match, TRBD2 (6 bases). Per the germline V gene, CDR1 is SGHVS and CDR2 is FQNEAQ. V dropped 1 base and J dropped 7 bases, with 26 bases sitting between them. The CDR3 spans 19 residues. The CDR3 DNA follows: TGTGCCAGCAGCTTAGGACTTCGGGCCAAACCAGAGGCGGGAAATGAGCAGTTCTTC. This gives the protein CASSLGLRAKPEAGNEQFF. Complete variable domain (other parts from reference TRBV7-8 and TRBJ2-1): GAGVSQSPRYKVAKRGQDVALRCDPISGHVSLFWYQQALGQGPEFLTYFQNEAQLDKSGLPSDRFFAERPEGSVSTLKIQRTQQEDSAVYLCASSLGLRAKPEAGNEQFFGPGTRLTVL.

This chain connects TRBV14 to TRBJ2-3; D unclear. The V end was cut by 5 bases, the J end by 0 bases, with 12 bases between. CDR1 is SGHDN and CDR2 is FVKESK in the germline V gene. CDR3 length equals 15 residues. The CDR3 is CASSFSIDSTDTQYF. CDR3 in DNA: TGTGCCAGCAGCTTTTCCATTGATAGCACAGATACGCAGTATTTT.

In this sample, this clonotype turned up a few times. This chain joins TRBV5-6 and TRBJ2-3; TRBD2 is a possible D gene (7 bases). CDR1 and CDR2 (germline): SGHDT, YYEEEE. The CDR3 loop spans 17 amino acids. Between the trimmed V and J ends, which lost 3 bases and 2 bases, there was a span of 19 bases. CDR3 DNA: TGTGCCAGCAGCTCATTGGGAGGCGGGGGCTTCACAGATACGCAGTATTTT. Translated, it gives CASSSLGGGGFTDTQYF.

This clonotype has only a few counts. The chain has TRBV10-3 and TRBJ2-2; TRBD2 aligns across 10 bases. The germline CDR1 and CDR2 sequences are ENHRY and SYGVKD. Unmatched junction bases numbered 6, after V lost 3 bases and J lost 8 bases. The CDR3 loop spans 15 amino acids. The CDR3 DNA follows: TGTGCCATCAGTGACACAACTAGCGGGATTGGGGAGCTGTTTTTT. It translates to CAISDTTSGIGELFF.

This chain links TRBV9 with TRBJ2-7; D is possibly TRBD2 (5 bases). This CDR3 has 16 amino acids. V gave up 0 bases and J gave up 2 bases, with 15 bases separating them. Per germline, CDR1 SGDLS and CDR2 YYNGEE. The CDR3 here is CASSVDGGRNAYEQYF. The CDR3 DNA follows: TGTGCCAGCAGCGTAGACGGTGGGAGAAATGCCTACGAGCAGTACTTC.

V gene TRBV18 combines with J gene TRBJ2-1, with D maybe TRBD1 (5 bases). With 3 bases removed from V and 4 bases from J, the gap between germline ends came to 13 bases. This CDR3 has 15 residues. CDR1 is KGHSH and CDR2 is LQKENI in the germline V gene. In nucleotides, the CDR3 is TGTGCCAGCTCACCTGGGGCAAACCTTTACAATGAGCAGTTCTTC. It yields the protein CASSPGANLYNEQFF.

For this clonotype: With a much larger clone just one base away, this may be a read error. The chain couples TRBV7-2 to TRBJ2-3, with a tentative D call TRBD2 (7 bases). CDR1 SGHTA and CDR2 FQGNSA come from the germline V gene. CDR3 length equals 14 residues. CDR3 DNA: TGTGCCAGCAGCTTAGAGCGGGACACAGATACGCAGAATTTT. Encoded protein: CASSLERDTDTQNF.

This clonotype came up a few times. The chain joins TRBV29-1 to TRBJ2-3; weak D call: TRBD2 (6 bases). Germline CDR1 is SQVTM and CDR2 is ANQGSEA. Trimming removed 3 bases at V and 1 base at J, with 11 bases between. This CDR3 spans 14 amino acids. The CDR3 reads CSVERGRGTDTQYF. The CDR3 coding sequence is TGCAGCGTTGAGCGGGGTCGGGGCACAGATACGCAGTATTTT.

A word on this clonotype: An end of the junction does not agree with germline; a read error may underlie this. The chain links TRBV4-2 to TRBJ2-7; D is possibly TRBD1 or TRBD2 (5 bases each). Germline V lookup: CDR1 LGHNA, CDR2 YNFKEQ. The CDR3 is 13 residues long. CDR3 amino acids: CASGPGTFYGQYF. For the CDR3, the DNA is TGTGCCAGCGGCCCCGGGACCTTCTACGGGCAGTACTTC.

This chain uses TRBV28 with TRBJ2-3; the D gene is possibly TRBD2 (6 bases). The V end was cut by 4 bases, the J end by 1 base, with 15 bases between. CDR1 and CDR2 from the germline V gene are MDHEN and SYDVKM. The CDR3 consists of 16 residues. The CDR3 DNA follows: TGTGCCAGCAGTTCAACCGCCGGGACTGGCACAGATACGCAGTATTTT. Its translation: CASSSTAGTGTDTQYF.

This clonotype was observed a few times. The rearrangement uses TRBV7-8 and TRBJ2-3, with a weak D call TRBD2 (6 bases). The CDR3 spans 15 residues. CDR1 is SGHVS and CDR2 is FQNEAQ in the germline V gene. The V end lost 8 bases, the J end lost 0 bases, and 15 bases lay between the germline ends. The CDR3 nucleotides are TGTGCCAGCGTAAATAGCGGAACTAGCACAGATACGCAGTATTTT. Its translation: CASVNSGTSTDTQYF.

The gene calls are TRBV12-3 or TRBV12-4 and TRBJ2-5; D is ambiguous. V was cut by 3 bases and J by 5 bases, with 7 bases left in between. This CDR3 has 12 residues. CDR3 protein: CASSFYGETQYF. CDR3 coding DNA: TGTGCCAGCAGTTTCTATGGCGAGACCCAGTACTTC.

This clonotype has more than one count but fewer than ten. The chain recombines TRBV28 with TRBJ2-7; D is possibly TRBD1 (5 bases). CDR3 length equals 14 residues. V gave up 3 bases and J gave up 4 bases, with 13 bases separating them. Germline loops: CDR1 MDHEN, CDR2 SYDVKM. CDR3 DNA sequence: TGTGCCAGCAGTTTCCCGGTGAGGACATACGAGCAGTACTTC. Its translation is CASSFPVRTYEQYF.

This chain uses TRBV5-1 with TRBJ2-7; 8 bases fit TRBD2. Germline V gene lookup returns CDR1 SGHRS and CDR2 YFSETQ. The CDR3 has 16 residues. The ends lost 3 bases at V and 3 bases at J; junction bases unmatched: 11. The CDR3 region has the DNA TGCGCCAGCAGCTGGCCCCCGGGGGGGGGCGGCTACGAGCAGTACTTC. It codes for CASSWPPGGGGYEQYF.

The chain carries TRBV6-1 and TRBJ2-1, with 8 bases identical to TRBD1. Germline CDR1 reads MNHNS; CDR2 reads SASEGT. There are 14 residues in the CDR3. V lost 5 bases to trimming and J lost 6 bases; unmatched junction nucleotides: 6. CDR3 sequence: CASSTVGQGNEQFF. The CDR3 DNA follows: TGTGCCAGCAGTACCGTTGGACAGGGCAATGAGCAGTTCTTC.